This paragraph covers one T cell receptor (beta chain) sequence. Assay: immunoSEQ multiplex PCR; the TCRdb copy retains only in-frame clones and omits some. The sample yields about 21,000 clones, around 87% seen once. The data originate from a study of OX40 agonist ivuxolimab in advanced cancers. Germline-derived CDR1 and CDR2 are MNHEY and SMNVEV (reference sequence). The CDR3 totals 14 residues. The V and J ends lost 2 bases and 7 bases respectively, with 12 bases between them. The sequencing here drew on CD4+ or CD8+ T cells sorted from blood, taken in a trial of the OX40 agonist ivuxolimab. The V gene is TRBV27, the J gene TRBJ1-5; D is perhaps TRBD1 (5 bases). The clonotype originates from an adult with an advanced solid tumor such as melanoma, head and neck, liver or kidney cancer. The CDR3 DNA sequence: TGTGCCAGCAGTTTACTGCAGGGAGGGCAGCCCCAGCATTTT. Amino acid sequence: CASSLLQGGQPQHF.